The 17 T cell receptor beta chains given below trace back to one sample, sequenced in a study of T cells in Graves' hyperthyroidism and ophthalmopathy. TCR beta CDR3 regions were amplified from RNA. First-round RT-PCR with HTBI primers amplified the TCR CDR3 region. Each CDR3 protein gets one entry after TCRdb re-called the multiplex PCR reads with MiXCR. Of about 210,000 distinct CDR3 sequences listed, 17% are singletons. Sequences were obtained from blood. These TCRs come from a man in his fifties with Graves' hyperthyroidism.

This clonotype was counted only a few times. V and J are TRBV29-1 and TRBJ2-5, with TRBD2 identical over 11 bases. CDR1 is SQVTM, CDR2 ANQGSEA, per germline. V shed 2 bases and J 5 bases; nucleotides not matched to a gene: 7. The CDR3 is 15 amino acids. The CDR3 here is CSVEKTSGSWETQYF. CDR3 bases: TGCAGCGTTGAAAAAACTAGCGGGAGTTGGGAGACCCAGTACTTC.

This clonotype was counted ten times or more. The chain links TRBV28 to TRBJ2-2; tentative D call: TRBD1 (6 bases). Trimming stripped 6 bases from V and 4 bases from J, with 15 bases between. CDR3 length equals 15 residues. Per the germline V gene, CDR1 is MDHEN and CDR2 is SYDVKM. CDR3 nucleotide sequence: TGTGCCAGCAGGCCGGGACATTCGAGCACCGGGGAGCTGTTTTTT. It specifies CASRPGHSSTGELFF.

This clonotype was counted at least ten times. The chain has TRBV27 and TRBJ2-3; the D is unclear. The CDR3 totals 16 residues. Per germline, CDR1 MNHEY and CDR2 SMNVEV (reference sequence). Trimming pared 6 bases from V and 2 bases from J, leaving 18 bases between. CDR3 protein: CASSPPYYPHTDTQYF. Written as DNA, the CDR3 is TGTGCCAGCAGCCCTCCGTACTACCCTCACACAGATACGCAGTATTTT.

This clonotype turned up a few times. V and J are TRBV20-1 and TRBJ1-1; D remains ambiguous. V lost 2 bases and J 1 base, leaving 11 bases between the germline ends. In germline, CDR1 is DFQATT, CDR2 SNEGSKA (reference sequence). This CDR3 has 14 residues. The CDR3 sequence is CSARWASENTEAFF. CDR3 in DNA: TGCAGTGCTAGATGGGCGTCAGAGAACACTGAAGCTTTCTTT.

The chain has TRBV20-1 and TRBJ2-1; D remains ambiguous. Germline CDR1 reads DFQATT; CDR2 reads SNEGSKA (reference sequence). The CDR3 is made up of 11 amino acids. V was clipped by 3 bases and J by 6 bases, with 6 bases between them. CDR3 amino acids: CSASKSNEQFF. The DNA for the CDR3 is TGCAGTGCTAGTAAGAGCAATGAGCAGTTCTTC.

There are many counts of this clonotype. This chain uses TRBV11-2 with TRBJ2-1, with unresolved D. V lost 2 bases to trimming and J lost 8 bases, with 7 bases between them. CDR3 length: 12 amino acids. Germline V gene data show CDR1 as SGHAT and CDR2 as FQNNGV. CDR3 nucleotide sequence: TGTGCCAGCAGCTTACGTAGAGATGAGCAGTTCTTC. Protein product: CASSLRRDEQFF.

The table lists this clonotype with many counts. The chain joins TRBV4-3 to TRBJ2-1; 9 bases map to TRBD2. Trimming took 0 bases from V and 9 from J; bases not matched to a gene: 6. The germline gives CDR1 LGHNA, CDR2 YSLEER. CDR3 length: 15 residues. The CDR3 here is CASSQDLAGTGEQFF. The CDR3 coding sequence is TGCGCCAGCAGCCAAGATCTAGCGGGAACGGGTGAGCAGTTCTTC.

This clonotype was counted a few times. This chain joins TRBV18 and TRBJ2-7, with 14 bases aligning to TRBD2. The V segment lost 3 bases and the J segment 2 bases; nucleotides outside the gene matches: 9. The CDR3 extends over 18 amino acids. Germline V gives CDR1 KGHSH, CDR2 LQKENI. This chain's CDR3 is CASSPSAGTSGSAYEQYF. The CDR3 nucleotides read TGTGCCAGCTCACCTTCCGCCGGGACTAGCGGGAGTGCCTACGAGCAGTACTTC.

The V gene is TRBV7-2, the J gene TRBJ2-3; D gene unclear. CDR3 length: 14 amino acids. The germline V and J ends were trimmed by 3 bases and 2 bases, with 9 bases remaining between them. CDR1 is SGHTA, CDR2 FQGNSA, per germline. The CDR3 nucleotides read TGTGCCAGCAGCTTTCAGGTCTCCACAGATACGCAGTATTTT. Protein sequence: CASSFQVSTDTQYF.

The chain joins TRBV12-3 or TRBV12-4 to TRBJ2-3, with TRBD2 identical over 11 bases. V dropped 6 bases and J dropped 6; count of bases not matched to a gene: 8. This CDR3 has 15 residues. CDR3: CASSQTSGSFDTQYF. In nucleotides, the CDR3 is TGTGCCAGCAGCCAAACTAGCGGGAGTTTTGATACGCAGTATTTT.

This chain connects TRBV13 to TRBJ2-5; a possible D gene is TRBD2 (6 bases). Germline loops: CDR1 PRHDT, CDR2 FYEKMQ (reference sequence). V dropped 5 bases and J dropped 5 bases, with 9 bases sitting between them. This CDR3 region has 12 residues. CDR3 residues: CASSRGVETQYF. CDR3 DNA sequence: TGTGCCAGCAGCCGCGGGGTGGAGACCCAGTACTTC.

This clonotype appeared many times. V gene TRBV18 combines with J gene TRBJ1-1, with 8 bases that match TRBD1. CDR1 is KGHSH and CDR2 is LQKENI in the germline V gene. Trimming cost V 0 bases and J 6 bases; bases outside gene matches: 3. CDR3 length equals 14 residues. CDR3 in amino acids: CASSPPTRGPEAFF. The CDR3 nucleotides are TGTGCCAGCTCACCACCTACCAGGGGGCCTGAAGCTTTCTTT.

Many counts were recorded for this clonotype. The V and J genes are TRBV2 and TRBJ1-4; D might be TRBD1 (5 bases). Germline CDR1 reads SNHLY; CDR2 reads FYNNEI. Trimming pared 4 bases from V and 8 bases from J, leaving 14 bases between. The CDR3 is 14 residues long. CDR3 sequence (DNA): TGTGCCAGCAGTGCTCAGGGCGGGGCAGAAAAACTGTTTTTT. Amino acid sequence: CASSAQGGAEKLFF.

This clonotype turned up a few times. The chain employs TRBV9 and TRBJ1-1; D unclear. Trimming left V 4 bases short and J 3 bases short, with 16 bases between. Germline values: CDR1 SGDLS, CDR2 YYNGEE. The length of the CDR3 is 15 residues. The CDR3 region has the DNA TGTGCCAGCAGCCGGCTCGGGCGGCCGGACACTGAAGCTTTCTTT. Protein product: CASSRLGRPDTEAFF.

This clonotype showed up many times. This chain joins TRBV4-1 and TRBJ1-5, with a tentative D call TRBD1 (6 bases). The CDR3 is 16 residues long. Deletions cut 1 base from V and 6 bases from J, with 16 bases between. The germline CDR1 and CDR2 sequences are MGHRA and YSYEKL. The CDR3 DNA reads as TGCGCCAGCAGCCAAGGAAGTCGGGGGCTGAGTCAGCCCCAGCATTTT. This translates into CASSQGSRGLSQPQHF.

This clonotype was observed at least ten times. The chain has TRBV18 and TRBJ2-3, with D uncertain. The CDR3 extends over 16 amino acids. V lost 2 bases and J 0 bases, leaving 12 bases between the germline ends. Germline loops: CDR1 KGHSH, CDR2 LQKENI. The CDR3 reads CASSPTTADSTDTQYF. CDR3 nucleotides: TGTGCCAGCTCACCAACGACGGCAGATAGCACAGATACGCAGTATTTT.

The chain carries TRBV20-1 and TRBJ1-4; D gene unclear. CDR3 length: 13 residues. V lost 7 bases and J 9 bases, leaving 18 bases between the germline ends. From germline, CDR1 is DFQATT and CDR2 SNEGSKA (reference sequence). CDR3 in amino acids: CSGFDTGLKKLFF. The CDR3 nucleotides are TGCAGTGGGTTTGACACGGGATTGAAAAAACTGTTTTTT.